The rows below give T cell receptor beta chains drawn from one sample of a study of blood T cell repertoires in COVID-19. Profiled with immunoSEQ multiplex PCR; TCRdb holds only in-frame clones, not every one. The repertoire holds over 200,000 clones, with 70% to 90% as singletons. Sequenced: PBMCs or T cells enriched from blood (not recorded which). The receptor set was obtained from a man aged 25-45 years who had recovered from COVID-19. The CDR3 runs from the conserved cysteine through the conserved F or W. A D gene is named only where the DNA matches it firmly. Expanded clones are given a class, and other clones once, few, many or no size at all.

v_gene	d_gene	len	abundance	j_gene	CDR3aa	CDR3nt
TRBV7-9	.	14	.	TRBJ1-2	CATQRADYNYGYTF	TGTGCCACCCAAAGGGCAGACTATAACTATGGCTACACCTTC
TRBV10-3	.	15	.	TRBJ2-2	CAISEFERNTGELFF	TGTGCCATCAGTGAGTTTGAGCGGAACACCGGGGAGCTGTTTTTT
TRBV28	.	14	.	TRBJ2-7	CASSVPGMGLEQYF	TGTGCCAGCAGTGTACCCGGGATGGGTCTCGAGCAGTACTTC
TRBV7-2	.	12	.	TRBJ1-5	CASSRPSEPQHF	TGTGCCAGCAGCCGCCCCAGTGAGCCCCAGCATTTT
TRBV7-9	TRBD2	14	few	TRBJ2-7	CASSRGGRSGEQYF	TGTGCCAGCAGCCGCGGGGGAAGGAGTGGCGAGCAGTACTTC
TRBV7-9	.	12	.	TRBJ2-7	CASSAGVGEQYF	TGTGCCAGCAGCGCAGGGGTAGGAGAGCAGTACTTC
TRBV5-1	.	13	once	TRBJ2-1	CASSGQTPIEQFF	TGCGCCAGCAGCGGGCAAACTCCGATTGAGCAGTTCTTC
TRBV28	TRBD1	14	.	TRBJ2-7	CASSLQGVRNEQYF	TGTGCCAGCAGTTTACAGGGGGTTCGGAACGAGCAGTACTTC
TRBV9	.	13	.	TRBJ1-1	CASSVVRSHEAFF	TGTGCCAGCAGCGTAGTCAGGTCTCATGAAGCTTTCTTT
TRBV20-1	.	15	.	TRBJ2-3	CSASGLVSSTDTQYF	TGCAGTGCTAGTGGGCTAGTCTCTAGCACAGATACGCAGTATTTT